The following is a T cell receptor beta chain sequence with its context. The sample comes from a study of blood T cell repertoires in COVID-19. Overall study: Some COVID-19 samples were acute and others convalescent; all came from the United States, Italy and Spain. T cells, B-cell-depleted T cells, or PBMCs supplied cDNA or gDNA.

The germline V gene has CDR1 SGHVS and CDR2 FNYEAQ. V was clipped by 2 bases and J by 8 bases; unmatched bases: 11. CDR3 length equals 18 residues. Original methodology: It was from reference gene primer amplification that nucleated cell counts were estimated. Profiling relied on immunoSEQ multiplex PCR, and the TCRdb table lists in-frame clones only, not all of them. V and J calls and clone size come straight from that table; D and trimming were deduced from the DNA. Of 150,000 to 200,000 clones in the sample, 70% to 90% were seen once. Material for sequencing was peripheral blood. The rearrangement joins TRBV7-6 to TRBJ2-2; TRBD2 matches 13 bases. This receptor was obtained from a man in his sixties with acute or convalescent COVID-19. The CDR3 nucleotides are TGTGCCAGCAGCTTAACCGGGACTAGCGGGACCCGGGGGGGGGAGCTGTTTTTT. It encodes CASSLTGTSGTRGGELFF.